This T cell receptor beta chain was sequenced during a study of neurological immune-mediated disorders. Study-level points and caveats: Expanded clones shared no CDR3 amino acid sequences across subjects, suggesting private repertoires in all groups. Multiple sclerosis, the disease with the least TCR clonal expansion, fell below healthy controls, whereas HTLV-1-associated myelopathy showed the most.

The time point is: longitudinal time-point 2. The unsorted libraries had their origin in 2 million PBMCs stored at -80 C. The CDR3 runs to 16 residues. CDR1 and CDR2 from the germline V gene are SGHRS and YFSETQ. Deletions cut 3 bases from V and 0 bases from J, with 15 bases between. Turning to this clonotype: Its matching antigen is unknown. Since a much larger clone is just one base distant, this may be a read error.

TCRdb re-derived calls from the 5' RACE reads in MiXCR, one entry per CDR3 protein. This sample has 50,000 or so distinct CDR3 sequences, with 10% to 15% found just once. The chain combines TRBV5-1 with TRBJ1-1; TRBD1 is a possible D gene (6 bases). The source material was PBMCs. This receptor was taken from a male donor with HTLV-1-associated myelopathy (HAM/TSP). The CDR3 here is CASSSPLDRLNTEAFF. The CDR3 bases are TGCGCCAGCAGCTCACCCCTGGACAGATTGAACACTGAAGCTTTCTTT.